A selection of T cell receptor beta chains follows, all from one sample in a study of glioma-infiltrating T cells after dendritic cell vaccination. TCRdb's table, derived via immunoSEQ multiplex PCR, lists solely in-frame clones and lacks some. The data show tens of thousands of clones, roughly 90% seen once. The sequencing used blood, collected before dendritic cell vaccination. The receptors were gathered from a human donor with glioblastoma. CDR3s include the opening cysteine and the closing phenylalanine or tryptophan. Fields, in order: V gene, CDR3 protein.

TRBV2	CASSEGLAGGPETQYF
TRBV6-1	CASSGQLSTDTQYF
TRBV5-1	CASSSSGTENEQFF
TRBV19	CASSIRVGRETQYF
TRBV5-1	CASSLVSGGRQETQYF
TRBV29-1	CSVGSGGRMSYNEQFF
TRBV5-8	CASSLAGGGSYNEQFF
TRBV6-1	CASSRGWDTEAFF
TRBV2	CASRRDRDTQPQHF
TRBV5-1	CASSLALAGRSDTQYF
TRBV19	CASRGQGNEKLFF
TRBV29-1	CSVEATSGPNTGELFF
TRBV6-1	CASSEPGQGDRGYTF
TRBV5-4	CASSQQETQYF
TRBV21-1	CASIGQGAGNSPLHF
TRBV5-1	CASSFQQGPIYGYTF
TRBV30	CAWSRSTYGYTF
TRBV14	CASSPRLAGGNEQFF
TRBV27	CASSLGTSGRRYEQYF
TRBV6-1	CASNLRGLTQETQYF
TRBV6-1	CASRDRISNQPQHF
TRBV4-1	CASSGNWGGSYEQYF
TRBV5-6	CASSGTSGSSEQYF
TRBV5-1	CASSLGTGGWNEQFF
TRBV9	CASSVEIAGNTIYF
TRBV13	CASSPRGTGANVLTF
TRBV6-1	CASSEWDSYGYTF
TRBV6-5	CASAPGYNEKLFF
TRBV5-1	CASSPNPRQGWSYNSPLHF
TRBV5-4	CASSLEATGGSPLHF
TRBV5-1	CASSLGGQGGDTQYF
TRBV2	CASNLRGTEAFF
TRBV2	CASSEGQSMETYEQYF
TRBV19	CASSTHRAAQYF
TRBV25-1	CASSGQGNQPQHF
TRBV4-2	CASSQDYYITGELFF
TRBV19	CASSLTPGTGSSYEQYF
TRBV30	CAWSEGVNTEAFF
TRBV27	CASSFGTGGSYEQYF
TRBV29-1	CSARQGRDEQYF
TRBV28	CASSLGAAGSYEQYF
TRBV6-5	CASKSSDYEQYF
TRBV12-5	CASGLGGLEETQYF
TRBV10-3	CATYSGRGEQYF
TRBV5-1	CASRPDRVNEKLFF
TRBV29-1	CSVEYGGRNTEAFF
TRBV6-5	CASRENRVTYNEQFF
TRBV4-1	CASSQRDFTDTQYF
TRBV27	CASSPLGLGTEAFF
TRBV2	CASTPGLATDTQYF
TRBV11-1	CASSPKTGLGWGANVLTF
TRBV6-1	CASSGTSASGANVLTF
TRBV6-5	CASSFRLAGVTDTQYF
TRBV7-9	CASSLNRDNYGYTF
TRBV29-1	CSVADRVRAEAFF
TRBV9	CASSVSSLTTGETQYF
TRBV6-5	CASMGGHTEAFF
TRBV19	CASSIGGGVQIQPQHF
TRBV11-1	CASSGEARGTEAFF
TRBV5-1	CASSSGTGVTDTQYF